This T cell receptor beta chain is from a study of cytotoxic CD8 clonotypes in ibrutinib-treated CLL. Study-wide results and caveats: Clonality rose at ibrutinib response and fell back toward baseline at progression. Few clonotypes were public, and these shrank or held steady under treatment.

Clones were sequenced by immunoSEQ multiplex PCR, and TCRdb holds only the in-frame ones, with some missing. This sample yields about 180,000 clones, of which under 85% are seen a single time; roughly 4.6% belongs to the top ten. The CDR3 spans 14 residues. The V gene's germline CDR1 is SGHRS and CDR2 YFSETQ. V lost 5 bases and J lost 6; bases outside the gene matches: 8. Notes on this clone: The antigen remains undetermined.

J is TRBJ2-3 and V is TRBV5-1, with 8 nucleotides matching TRBD2. The sequence came from a human donor with chronic lymphocytic leukemia. The input for sequencing was PBMCs, taken after 24 months of ibrutinib treatment. This chain's CDR3 is CASSAGGSLDTQYF. CDR3 bases: TGCGCCAGCAGTGCGGGGGGCTCCCTGGATACGCAGTATTTT.